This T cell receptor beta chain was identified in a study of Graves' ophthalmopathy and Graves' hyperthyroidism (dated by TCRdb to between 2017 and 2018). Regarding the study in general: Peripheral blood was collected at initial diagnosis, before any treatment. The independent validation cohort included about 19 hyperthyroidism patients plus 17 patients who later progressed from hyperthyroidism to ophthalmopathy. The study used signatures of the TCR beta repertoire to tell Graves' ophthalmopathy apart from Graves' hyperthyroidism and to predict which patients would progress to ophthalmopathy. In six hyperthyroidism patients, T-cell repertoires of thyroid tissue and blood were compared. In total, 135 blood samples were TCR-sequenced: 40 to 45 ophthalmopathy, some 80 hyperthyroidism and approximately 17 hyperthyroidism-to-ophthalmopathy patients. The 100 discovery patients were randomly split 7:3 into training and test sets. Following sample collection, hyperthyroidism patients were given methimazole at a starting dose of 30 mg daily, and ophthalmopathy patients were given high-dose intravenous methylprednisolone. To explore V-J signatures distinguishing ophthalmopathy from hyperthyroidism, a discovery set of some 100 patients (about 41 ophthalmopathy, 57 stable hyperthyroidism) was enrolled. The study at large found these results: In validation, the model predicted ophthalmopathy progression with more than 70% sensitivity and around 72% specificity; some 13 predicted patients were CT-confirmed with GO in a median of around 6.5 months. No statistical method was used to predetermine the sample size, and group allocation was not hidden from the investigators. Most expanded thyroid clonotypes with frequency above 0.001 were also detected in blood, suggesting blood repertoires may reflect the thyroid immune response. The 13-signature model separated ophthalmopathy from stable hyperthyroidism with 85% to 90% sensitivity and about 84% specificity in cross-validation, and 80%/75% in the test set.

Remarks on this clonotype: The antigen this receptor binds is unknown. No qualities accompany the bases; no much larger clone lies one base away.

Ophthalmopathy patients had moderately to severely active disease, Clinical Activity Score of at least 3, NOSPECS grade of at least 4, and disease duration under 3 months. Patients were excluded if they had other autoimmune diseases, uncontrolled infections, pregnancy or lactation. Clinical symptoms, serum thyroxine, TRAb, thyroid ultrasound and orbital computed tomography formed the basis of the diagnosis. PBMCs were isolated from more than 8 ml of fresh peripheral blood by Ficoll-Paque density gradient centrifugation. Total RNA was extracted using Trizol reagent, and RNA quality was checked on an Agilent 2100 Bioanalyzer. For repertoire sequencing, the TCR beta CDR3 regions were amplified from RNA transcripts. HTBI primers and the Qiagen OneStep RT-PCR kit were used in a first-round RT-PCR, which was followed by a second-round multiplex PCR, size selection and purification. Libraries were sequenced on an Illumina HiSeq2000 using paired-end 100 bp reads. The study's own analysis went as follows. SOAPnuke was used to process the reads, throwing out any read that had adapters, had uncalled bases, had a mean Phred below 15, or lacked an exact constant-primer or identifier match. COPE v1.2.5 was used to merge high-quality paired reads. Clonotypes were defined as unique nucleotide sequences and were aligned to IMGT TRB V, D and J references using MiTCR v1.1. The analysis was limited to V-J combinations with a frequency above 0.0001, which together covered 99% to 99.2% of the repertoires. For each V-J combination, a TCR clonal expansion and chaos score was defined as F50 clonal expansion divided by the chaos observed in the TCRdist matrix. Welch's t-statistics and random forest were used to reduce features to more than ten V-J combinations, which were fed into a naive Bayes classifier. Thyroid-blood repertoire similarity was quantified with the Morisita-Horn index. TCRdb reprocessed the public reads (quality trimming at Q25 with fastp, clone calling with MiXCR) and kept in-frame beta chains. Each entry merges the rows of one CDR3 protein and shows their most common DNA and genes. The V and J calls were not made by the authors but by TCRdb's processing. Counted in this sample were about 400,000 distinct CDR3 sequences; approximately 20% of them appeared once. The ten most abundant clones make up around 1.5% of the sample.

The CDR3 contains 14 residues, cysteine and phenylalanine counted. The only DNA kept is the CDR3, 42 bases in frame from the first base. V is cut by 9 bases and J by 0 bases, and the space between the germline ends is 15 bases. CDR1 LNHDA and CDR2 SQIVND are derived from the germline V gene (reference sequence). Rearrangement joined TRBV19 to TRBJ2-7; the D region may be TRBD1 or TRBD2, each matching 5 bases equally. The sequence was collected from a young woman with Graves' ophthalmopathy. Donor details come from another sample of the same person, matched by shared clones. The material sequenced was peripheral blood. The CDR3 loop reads CASSGTLSSYEQYF. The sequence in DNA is TGTGCCAGCTCCGGGACCCTAAGCTCCTACGAGCAGTACTTC.